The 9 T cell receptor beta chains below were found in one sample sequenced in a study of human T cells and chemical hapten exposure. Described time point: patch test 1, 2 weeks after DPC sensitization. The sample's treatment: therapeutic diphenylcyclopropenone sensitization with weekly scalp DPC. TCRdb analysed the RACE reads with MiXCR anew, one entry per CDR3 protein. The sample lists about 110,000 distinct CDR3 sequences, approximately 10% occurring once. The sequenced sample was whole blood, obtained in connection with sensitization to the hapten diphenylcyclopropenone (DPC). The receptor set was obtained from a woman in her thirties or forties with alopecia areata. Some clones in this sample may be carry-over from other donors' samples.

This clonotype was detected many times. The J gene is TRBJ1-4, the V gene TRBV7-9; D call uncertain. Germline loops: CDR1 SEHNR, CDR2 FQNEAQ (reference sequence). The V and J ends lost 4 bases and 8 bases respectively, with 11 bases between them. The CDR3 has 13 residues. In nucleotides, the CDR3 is TGTGCCAGCAGCTCAGGAGGATGGGAAAAACTGTTTTTT. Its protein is CASSSGGWEKLFF.

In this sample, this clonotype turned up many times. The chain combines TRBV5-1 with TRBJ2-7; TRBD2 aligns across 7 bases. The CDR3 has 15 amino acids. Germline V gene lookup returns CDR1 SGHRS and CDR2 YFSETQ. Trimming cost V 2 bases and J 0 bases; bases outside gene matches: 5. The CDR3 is CASSLAPGGSYEQYF. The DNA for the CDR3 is TGCGCCAGCAGCTTAGCTCCGGGAGGCTCCTACGAGCAGTACTTC.

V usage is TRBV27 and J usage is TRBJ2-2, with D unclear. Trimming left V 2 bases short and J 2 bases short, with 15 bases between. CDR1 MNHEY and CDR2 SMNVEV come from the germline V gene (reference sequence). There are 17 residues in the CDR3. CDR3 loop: CASSLRPRPGNTGELFF. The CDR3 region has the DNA TGTGCCAGCAGTTTACGTCCTCGTCCGGGTAACACCGGGGAGCTGTTTTTT.

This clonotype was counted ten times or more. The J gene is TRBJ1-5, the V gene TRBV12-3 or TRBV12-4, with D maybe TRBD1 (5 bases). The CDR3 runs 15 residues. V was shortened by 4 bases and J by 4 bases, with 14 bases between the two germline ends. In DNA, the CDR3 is TGTGCCAGCAGTTACCGGGACGGCCGGAATCAGCCCCAGCATTTT. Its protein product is CASSYRDGRNQPQHF.

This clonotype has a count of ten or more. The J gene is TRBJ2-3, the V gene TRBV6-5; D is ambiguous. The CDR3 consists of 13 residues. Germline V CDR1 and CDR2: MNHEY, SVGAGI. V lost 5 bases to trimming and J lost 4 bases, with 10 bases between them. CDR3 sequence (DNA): TGTGCCAGCAGTACTCTAGGATCAGATACGCAGTATTTT. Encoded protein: CASSTLGSDTQYF.

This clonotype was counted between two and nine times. CDR3 coding DNA: TGTGCCAGCAGCTTCGGGTTCTTTAATGAAAAACTGTTTTTT. This translates into CASSFGFFNEKLFF. This sequence joins TRBV5-8 and TRBJ1-4; D ambiguous. Germline V gene data show CDR1 as SGHTS and CDR2 as YDEGEE. V lost 2 bases, J lost 4 bases, and 9 bases lay in between. The CDR3 has 14 amino acids.

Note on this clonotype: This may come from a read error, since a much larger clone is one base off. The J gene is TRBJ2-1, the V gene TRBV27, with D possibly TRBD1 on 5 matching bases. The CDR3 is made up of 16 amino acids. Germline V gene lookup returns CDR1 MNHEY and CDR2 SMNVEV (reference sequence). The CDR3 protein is CASSGRLGASYNEQIF. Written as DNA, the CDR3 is TGTGCCAGCAGTGGGCGGCTAGGGGCGTCCTACAATGAGCAGATCTTC.

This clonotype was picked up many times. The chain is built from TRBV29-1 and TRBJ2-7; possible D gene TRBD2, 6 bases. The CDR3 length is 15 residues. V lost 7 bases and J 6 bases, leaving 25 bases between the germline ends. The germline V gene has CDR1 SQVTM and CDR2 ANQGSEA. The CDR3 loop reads CSARALAGGEIEQYF. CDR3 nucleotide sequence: TGCAGCGCCAGGGCACTAGCAGGAGGCGAGATCGAGCAGTACTTC.

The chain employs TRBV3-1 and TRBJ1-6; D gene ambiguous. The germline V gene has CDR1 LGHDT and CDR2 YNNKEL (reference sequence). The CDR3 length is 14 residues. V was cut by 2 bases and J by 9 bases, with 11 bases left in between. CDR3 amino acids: CASSQSPWGSPLHF. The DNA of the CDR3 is TGTGCCAGCAGCCAATCGCCGTGGGGTTCACCCCTCCACTTT.